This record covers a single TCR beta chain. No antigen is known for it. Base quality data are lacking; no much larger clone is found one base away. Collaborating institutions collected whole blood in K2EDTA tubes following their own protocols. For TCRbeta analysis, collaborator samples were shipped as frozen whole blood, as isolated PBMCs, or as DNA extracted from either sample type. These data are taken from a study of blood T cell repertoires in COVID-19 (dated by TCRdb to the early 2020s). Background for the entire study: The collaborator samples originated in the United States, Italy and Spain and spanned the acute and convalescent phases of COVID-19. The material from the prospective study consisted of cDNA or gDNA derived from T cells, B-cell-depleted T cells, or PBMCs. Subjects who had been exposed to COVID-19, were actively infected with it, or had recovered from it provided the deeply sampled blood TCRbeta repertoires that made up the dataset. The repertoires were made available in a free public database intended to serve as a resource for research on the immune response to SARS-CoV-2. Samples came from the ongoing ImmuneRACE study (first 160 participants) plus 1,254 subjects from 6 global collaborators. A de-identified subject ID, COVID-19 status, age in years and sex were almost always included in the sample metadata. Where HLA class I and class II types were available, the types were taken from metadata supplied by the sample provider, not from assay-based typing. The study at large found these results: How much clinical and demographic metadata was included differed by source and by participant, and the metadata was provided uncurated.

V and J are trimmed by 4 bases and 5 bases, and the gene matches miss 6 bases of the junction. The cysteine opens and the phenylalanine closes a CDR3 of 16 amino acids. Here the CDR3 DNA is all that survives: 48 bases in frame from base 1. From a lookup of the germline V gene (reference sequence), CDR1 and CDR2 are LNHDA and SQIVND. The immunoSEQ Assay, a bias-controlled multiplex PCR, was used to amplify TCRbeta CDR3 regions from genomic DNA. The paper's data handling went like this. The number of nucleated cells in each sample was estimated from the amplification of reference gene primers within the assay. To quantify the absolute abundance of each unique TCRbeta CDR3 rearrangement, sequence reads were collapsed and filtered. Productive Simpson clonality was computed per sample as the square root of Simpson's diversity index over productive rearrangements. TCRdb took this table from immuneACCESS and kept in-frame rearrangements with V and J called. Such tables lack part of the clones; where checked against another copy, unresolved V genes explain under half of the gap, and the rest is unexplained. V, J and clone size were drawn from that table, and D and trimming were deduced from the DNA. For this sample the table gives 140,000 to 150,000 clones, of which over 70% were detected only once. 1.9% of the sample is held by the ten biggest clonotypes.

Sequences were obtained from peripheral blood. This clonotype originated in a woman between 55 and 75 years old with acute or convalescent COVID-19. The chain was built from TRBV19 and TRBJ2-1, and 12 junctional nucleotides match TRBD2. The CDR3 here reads CASSRLTSGGNNEQFF. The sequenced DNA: TGTGCCAGTAGTAGACTGACTAGCGGGGGAAACAATGAGCAGTTCTTC.